This T cell receptor (beta chain) was recovered during a study of blood T cell repertoires in COVID-19. In the study overall: Sites across the United States, Italy and Spain contributed samples from acute and convalescent COVID-19.

Profiled with immunoSEQ multiplex PCR; TCRdb holds only in-frame clones, not every one. The sample consists of approximately 380,000 clones, approximately 90% of them appearing once. Looked up from germline, CDR1 is SQVTM and CDR2 is ANQGSEA. CDR3 length: 16 residues. J gave up 0 bases and V 4 bases, and 9 bases lay outside the gene matches. The chain links TRBV29-1 to TRBJ1-1; 9 nucleotides match TRBD1. The TCR sequence derives from a woman under 30 who had recovered from COVID-19. Sequenced material: PBMCs or T cells enriched from blood (not recorded which). CDR3 DNA sequence: TGCAGCGTTGGCCCGGGACAGGGAATACTGAACACTGAAGCTTTCTTT. This gives the protein CSVGPGQGILNTEAFF.